Below, 23 T cell receptor beta chains from the same sample are listed, as sequenced in a study of T cells in Graves' hyperthyroidism and ophthalmopathy. RNA transcripts provided the source from which TCR beta CDR3 regions were amplified. Researchers ran a first-round RT-PCR on the TCR CDR3 using the HTBI primer set. TCRdb called the multiplex PCR reads again in MiXCR, with one record for every CDR3 protein. The sample shows about 580,000 distinct CDR3 sequences, approximately 15% of them seen only once. Sample: blood. The receptors here all came from a woman aged 25 to 39 with Graves' hyperthyroidism that later progressed to Graves' ophthalmopathy.

This chain uses TRBV28 with TRBJ2-1; D unresolved. Per the germline V gene, CDR1 is MDHEN and CDR2 is SYDVKM. V was pared by 6 bases and J by 5 bases, with 14 bases between. This CDR3 has 14 amino acids. The CDR3 DNA reads TGTGCCAGCAGCCCCCGCCCGTGGAACAATGAGCAGTTCTTC. Residues: CASSPRPWNNEQFF. The whole variable domain, remainder taken from reference TRBV28 and TRBJ2-1, is DVKVTQSSRYLVKRTGEKVFLECVQDMDHENMFWYRQDPGLGLRLIYFSYDVKMKEKGDIPEGYSVSREKKERFSLILESASTNQTSMYLCASSPRPWNNEQFFGPGTRLTVL.

A few counts support this clonotype. V is TRBV19 and J is TRBJ1-3, with no clear D. The CDR3 runs to 14 residues. Trimming took 2 bases from V and 0 from J, leaving 5 bases between them. Germline lookup yields CDR1 LNHDA and CDR2 SQIVND (reference sequence). The CDR3, as DNA: TGTGCCAGTAGTATAAGCGGCTCTGGAAACACCATATATTTT. Its translation is CASSISGSGNTIYF.

The table lists this clonotype with many counts. The chain links TRBV7-6 to TRBJ2-7; D perhaps matches TRBD2 (6 bases). V dropped 2 bases and J dropped 0 bases, with 11 bases sitting between them. From germline, CDR1 is SGHVS and CDR2 FNYEAQ. The CDR3 runs to 15 residues. This chain's CDR3 is CASSLSAGSSYEQYF. The CDR3, as DNA: TGTGCCAGCAGCTTATCAGCGGGTAGCTCCTACGAGCAGTACTTC.

This clonotype was seen at least ten times. The DNA of the CDR3 is TGTGCCAGCAGTGGGGACAGGGCGAGTGAGCAGTACTTC. It translates to CASSGDRASEQYF. The chain has TRBV28 and TRBJ2-7, with 9 bases matching TRBD1. V shed 5 bases and J 7 bases; nucleotides not matched to a gene: 6. The V gene's germline CDR1 is MDHEN and CDR2 SYDVKM. The CDR3 has 13 amino acids. The complete variable domain, with remaining parts taken from reference TRBV28 and TRBJ2-7, reads DVKVTQSSRYLVKRTGEKVFLECVQDMDHENMFWYRQDPGLGLRLIYFSYDVKMKEKGDIPEGYSVSREKKERFSLILESASTNQTSMYLCASSGDRASEQYFGPGTRLTVT.

At least ten counts were recorded for this clonotype. CDR3 sequence reads: CASRDRAYEQYF. The CDR3 DNA follows: TGTGCCAGTCGGGACAGAGCCTACGAGCAGTACTTC. This chain connects TRBV11-2 to TRBJ2-7; 7 bases fit TRBD1. The CDR3 contains 12 residues. V lost 9 bases, J lost 2 bases, and 4 bases stayed unmatched. Germline V gene data show CDR1 as SGHAT and CDR2 as FQNNGV.

This clonotype was counted at least ten times. V is TRBV12-3 or TRBV12-4 and J is TRBJ1-6, with D possibly TRBD1 on 6 matching bases. The CDR3 consists of 14 residues. V lost 6 bases to trimming and J lost 6 bases, with 12 bases between them. CDR3 amino acids: CASSRGGGNSPLHF. CDR3 DNA sequence: TGTGCCAGCAGCAGGGGAGGAGGTAATTCACCCCTCCACTTT.

This clonotype has only a few counts. Here the CDR3 DNA reads TGTGCCAGTAGTATAAGCCATTCCTACAATGAGCAGTTCTTC. This gives the protein CASSISHSYNEQFF. J is TRBJ2-1 and V is TRBV19; D is uncertain. CDR3 length: 14 residues. Germline V lookup: CDR1 LNHDA, CDR2 SQIVND (reference sequence). V was cut by 2 bases and J by 1 base, with 6 bases left in between.

This clonotype showed up many times. This rearrangement joins TRBV28 to TRBJ2-5; D tentatively fits TRBD1 or TRBD2 (5 bases each). The CDR3 has 10 amino acids. Trimming cost V 11 bases and J 7 bases, with 11 bases left between them. Per the germline V gene, CDR1 is MDHEN and CDR2 is SYDVKM. The CDR3 here is CAGGGVTQYF. For the CDR3, the DNA is TGTGCCGGGGGTGGGGTGACCCAGTACTTC. The whole variable domain, filled in from reference TRBV28 and TRBJ2-5, reads DVKVTQSSRYLVKRTGEKVFLECVQDMDHENMFWYRQDPGLGLRLIYFSYDVKMKEKGDIPEGYSVSREKKERFSLILESASTNQTSMYLCAGGGVTQYFGPGTRLLVL.

This clonotype was observed at least ten times. The DNA for the CDR3 is TGCAGTGCTAGAACTTCCGCTAGCTCCTATAATTCACCCCTCCACTTT. It specifies CSARTSASSYNSPLHF. This sequence joins TRBV20-1 and TRBJ1-6; unclear D gene. This CDR3 spans 16 amino acids. Germline values: CDR1 DFQATT, CDR2 SNEGSKA (reference sequence). The germline V and J ends were trimmed by 2 bases and 0 bases, with 11 bases remaining between them.

This clonotype was detected many times. The rearrangement links TRBV7-9 to TRBJ2-3, with D maybe TRBD1 (7 bases). The ends were cut back, 1 base at V and 11 bases at J, with 19 bases in the middle. This CDR3 is 15 amino acids long. Germline V gene sequence: CDR1 SEHNR, CDR2 FQNEAQ (reference sequence). This CDR3 is CASSLGDGQAGGQYF. As DNA, the CDR3 is TGTGCCAGCAGCTTAGGAGATGGACAGGCCGGGGGGCAGTATTTT.

This clonotype was observed many times. V gene TRBV12-3 or TRBV12-4 combines with J gene TRBJ2-3; TRBD2 agrees at 11 bases. V trimming: 2 bases; J trimming: 4 bases; junction bases outside the gene matches: 2. The CDR3 totals 15 residues. The CDR3 protein is CASSLSSGRSDTQYF. CDR3 nucleotides: TGTGCCAGCAGTTTATCTAGCGGGAGGTCAGATACGCAGTATTTT.

The V call is TRBV5-5, the J call TRBJ2-2, with D unresolved. CDR1 is SGHKS and CDR2 is YYEKEE in the germline V gene (reference sequence). V lost 2 bases, J lost 0 bases, and 11 bases lay in between. CDR3 length: 16 amino acids. DNA for the CDR3: TGTGCCAGCAGCTTCTCAGTCCCTTCGAACACCGGGGAGCTGTTTTTT. Protein: CASSFSVPSNTGELFF.

Many counts were recorded for this clonotype. The chain combines TRBV12-3 or TRBV12-4 with TRBJ1-2; D unresolved. This CDR3 is built from 13 residues. The V gene lost 7 bases and the J gene lost 7 bases, with 16 bases spanning the gap. CDR3: CASTGIGKGGYTF. The CDR3 nucleotides read TGTGCCAGCACCGGGATAGGGAAAGGTGGCTACACCTTC.

The sample holds many counts of this clonotype. This chain connects TRBV11-2 to TRBJ2-5, with TRBD1 as a possible D gene (5 bases). Germline lookup yields CDR1 SGHAT and CDR2 FQNNGV. V was cut by 2 bases and J by 12 bases, with 10 bases left in between. There are 11 residues in the CDR3. The CDR3 loop is CASSLLDTEYF. CDR3 bases: TGTGCCAGCAGCTTATTGGACACTGAGTACTTC.

This clonotype was picked up many times. The rearrangement joins TRBV30 to TRBJ1-2; unclear D gene. V was clipped by 5 bases and J by 8 bases, with 15 bases between them. The CDR3 covers 12 residues. Germline V gene sequence: CDR1 GTSNPN, CDR2 SVGIG (reference sequence). DNA of the CDR3: TGTGCCTGGGAACCTCCTTTGGGAGGCTACACCTTC. Amino acid sequence: CAWEPPLGGYTF. Combining the CDR3 with reference TRBV30 and TRBJ1-2 gives the whole variable domain SQTIHQWPATLVQPVGSPLSLECTVEGTSNPNLYWYRQAAGRGLQLLFYSVGIGQISSEVPQNLSASRPQDRQFILSSKKLLLSDSGFYLCAWEPPLGGYTFGSGTRLTVV.

This clonotype was seen many times. This chain joins TRBV27 and TRBJ2-3, with unresolved D. Germline V gene sequence: CDR1 MNHEY, CDR2 SMNVEV (reference sequence). This CDR3 is built from 15 residues. Between the trimmed V and J ends, which lost 1 base and 4 bases, there was a span of 12 bases. The CDR3 here is CASSLWAPNADTQYF. The CDR3 bases are TGTGCCAGCAGTTTATGGGCCCCCAACGCAGATACGCAGTATTTT.

This clonotype has a count of ten or more. The V and J genes are TRBV28 and TRBJ2-1; TRBD1 agrees at 8 bases. CDR1 is MDHEN and CDR2 is SYDVKM in the germline V gene. The junction had 10 bases not matched to a gene; V was cut back by 6 bases and J by 0 bases. The CDR3 sequence is 17 residues long. CDR3 coding DNA: TGTGCCAGCAGAAATGTCAGGGGGCTAGGCTCCTACAATGAGCAGTTCTTC. This encodes CASRNVRGLGSYNEQFF.

This clonotype was found many times. The rearrangement joins TRBV12-3 or TRBV12-4 to TRBJ2-7; TRBD1 matches 8 bases. The CDR3 sequence is 14 residues long. Losses at the gene ends were 5 bases for V and 2 bases for J; bases not matched to a gene: 5. The CDR3 is CASSPGQAAYEQYF. CDR3 coding DNA: TGTGCCAGCAGTCCGGGACAGGCTGCCTACGAGCAGTACTTC.

The chain is built from TRBV12-3 or TRBV12-4 and TRBJ2-7, with TRBD2 matching over 9 bases. The junction had 9 bases not matched to a gene; V was cut back by 8 bases and J by 4 bases. CDR3 length equals 14 residues. CDR3 in amino acids: CASRPSGVGYEQYF. In DNA form, the CDR3 reads TGTGCCAGCCGACCTAGCGGGGTCGGTTACGAGCAGTACTTC.

This clonotype was found many times. The chain employs TRBV5-5 and TRBJ2-1; 7 positions match TRBD1. The germline V gene encodes CDR1 SGHKS and CDR2 YYEKEE (reference sequence). CDR3 length: 14 amino acids. V lost 4 bases, J lost 8 bases, and 9 bases stayed unmatched. DNA of the CDR3: TGTGCCAGCAGCCCGGGGACAGAGTGGGATGAGCAGTTCTTC. Its translation is CASSPGTEWDEQFF.

Ten or more counts support this clonotype. The rearrangement links TRBV7-2 to TRBJ2-7; TRBD2 matches 9 bases. Germline CDR1 is SGHTA and CDR2 is FQGNSA. V trimming: 2 bases; J trimming: 4 bases; junction bases outside the gene matches: 3. This CDR3 spans 14 amino acids. The CDR3 here is CASSLTSGQYEQYF. The CDR3, as DNA: TGTGCCAGCAGCTTAACTAGCGGGCAGTACGAGCAGTACTTC.

In this sample, this clonotype turned up many times. This sequence joins TRBV6-1 and TRBJ1-2, with D perhaps matching TRBD1 (6 bases). This CDR3 has 14 residues. Trimming stripped 6 bases from V and 7 bases from J, with 18 bases between. Looked up from germline, CDR1 is MNHNS and CDR2 is SASEGT. DNA for the CDR3: TGTGCCAGCAGGGAGGGGGGAAAGATCGGTGGCTACACCTTC. This gives the protein CASREGGKIGGYTF.

The DNA for the CDR3 is TGTGCCAGCAGCTTAGGGCCAGGGAAACGCGAGCAGTACTTC. Protein product: CASSLGPGKREQYF. The chain carries TRBV11-2 and TRBJ2-7, with D possibly TRBD1 on 5 matching bases. The germline V gene encodes CDR1 SGHAT and CDR2 FQNNGV. V shed 1 base and J shed 6 bases, with 13 bases lying between them. This CDR3 spans 14 amino acids.